This T cell receptor beta chain was retrieved from a study of OX40 agonist ivuxolimab in advanced cancers. General observations from the study: There were also nonresponders showing low normalized T-cell clonal expansion.

The investigators sampled blood at baseline, at cycle 4 day 1, and at cycle 7 day 1. Trimming pared 7 bases from V and 1 base from J, leaving 16 bases between. The germline V gene encodes CDR1 SQVTM and CDR2 ANQGSEA. The CDR3 runs 14 residues. Of note for this clone: What it binds is unknown.

Profiling relied on immunoSEQ multiplex PCR, and the TCRdb table lists in-frame clones only, not all of them. The data contain about 46,000 clones, roughly 80% of them singletons. This sample comprised CD4+ or CD8+ T cells sorted from blood, obtained in a trial of the OX40 agonist ivuxolimab. V gene TRBV29-1 combines with J gene TRBJ1-1; D gene unclear. This TCR came from an adult with an advanced solid tumor such as melanoma, head and neck, liver or kidney cancer. The CDR3 bases are TGCAGCGCGAAAAACACAGTTTGGAACACTGAAGCTTTCTTT. This translates into CSAKNTVWNTEAFF.